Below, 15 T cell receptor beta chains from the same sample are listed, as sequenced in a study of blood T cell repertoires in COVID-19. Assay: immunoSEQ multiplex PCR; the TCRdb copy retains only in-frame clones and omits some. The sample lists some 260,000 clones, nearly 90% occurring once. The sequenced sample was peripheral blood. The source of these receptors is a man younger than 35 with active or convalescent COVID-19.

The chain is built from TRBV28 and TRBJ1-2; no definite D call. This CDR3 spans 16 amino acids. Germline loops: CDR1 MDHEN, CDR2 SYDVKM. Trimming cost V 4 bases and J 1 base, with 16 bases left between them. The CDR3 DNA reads TGTGCCAGCAGTTCCTCACCGGGATTTCTTAACTATGGCTACACCTTC. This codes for CASSSSPGFLNYGYTF.

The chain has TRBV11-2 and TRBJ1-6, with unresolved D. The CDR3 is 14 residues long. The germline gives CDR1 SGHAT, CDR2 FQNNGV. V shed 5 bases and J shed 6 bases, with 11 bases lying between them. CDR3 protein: CASSRGPVNSPLHF. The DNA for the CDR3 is TGTGCCAGCAGCCGTGGGCCCGTTAATTCACCCCTCCACTTT. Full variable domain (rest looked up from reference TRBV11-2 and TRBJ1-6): EAGVAQSPRYKIIEKRQSVAFWCNPISGHATLYWYQQILGQGPKLLIQFQNNGVVDDSQLPKDRFSAERLKGVDSTLKIQPAKLEDSAVYLCASSRGPVNSPLHFGNGTRLTVT.

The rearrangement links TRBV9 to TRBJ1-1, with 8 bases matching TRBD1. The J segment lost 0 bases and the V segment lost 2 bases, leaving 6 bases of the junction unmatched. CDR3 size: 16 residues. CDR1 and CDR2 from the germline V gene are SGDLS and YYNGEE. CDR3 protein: CASSVGTGAMNTEAFF. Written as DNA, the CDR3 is TGTGCCAGCAGCGTCGGGACAGGCGCTATGAACACTGAAGCTTTCTTT.

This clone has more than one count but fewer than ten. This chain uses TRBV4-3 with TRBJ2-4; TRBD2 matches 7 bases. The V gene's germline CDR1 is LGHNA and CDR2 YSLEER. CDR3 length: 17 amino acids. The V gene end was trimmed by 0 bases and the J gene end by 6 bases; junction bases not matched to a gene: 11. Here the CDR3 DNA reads TGCGCCAGCAGCCAAGATGCGAACCCGGGGGGTGGAAACATTCAGTACTTC. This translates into CASSQDANPGGGNIQYF.

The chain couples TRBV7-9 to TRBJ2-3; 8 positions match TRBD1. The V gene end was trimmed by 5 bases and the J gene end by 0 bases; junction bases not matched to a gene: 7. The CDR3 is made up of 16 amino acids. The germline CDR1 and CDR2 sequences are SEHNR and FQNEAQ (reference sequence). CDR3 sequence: CASSPDRDSSTDTQYF. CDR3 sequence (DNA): TGTGCCAGCAGCCCGGACAGGGATTCTAGCACAGATACGCAGTATTTT.

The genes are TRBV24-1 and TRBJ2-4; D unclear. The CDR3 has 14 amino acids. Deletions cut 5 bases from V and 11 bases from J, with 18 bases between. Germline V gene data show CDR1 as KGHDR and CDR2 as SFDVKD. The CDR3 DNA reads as TGTGCCACCAGTGGTCCCTACCCCCTCAACTTTCAGTACTTC. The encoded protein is CATSGPYPLNFQYF.

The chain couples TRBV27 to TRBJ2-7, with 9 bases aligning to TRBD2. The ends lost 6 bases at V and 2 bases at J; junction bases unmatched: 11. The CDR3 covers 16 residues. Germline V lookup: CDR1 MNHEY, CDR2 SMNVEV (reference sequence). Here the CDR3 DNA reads TGTGCCAGCAGACCCACAGGCGGGAGGGGGACCTACGAGCAGTACTTC. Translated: CASRPTGGRGTYEQYF.

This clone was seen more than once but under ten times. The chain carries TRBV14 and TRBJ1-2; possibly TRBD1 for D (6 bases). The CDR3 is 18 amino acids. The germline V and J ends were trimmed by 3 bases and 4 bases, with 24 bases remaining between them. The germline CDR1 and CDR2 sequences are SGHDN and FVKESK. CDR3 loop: CASSHQMGAGGTFYGYTF. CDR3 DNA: TGTGCCAGCAGCCACCAAATGGGGGCCGGAGGCACCTTCTATGGCTACACCTTC. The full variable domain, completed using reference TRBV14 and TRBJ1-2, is EAGVTQFPSHSVIEKGQTVTLRCDPISGHDNLYWYRRVMGKEIKFLLHFVKESKQDESGMPNNRFLAERTGGTYSTLKVQPAELEDSGVYFCASSHQMGAGGTFYGYTFGSGTRLTVV.

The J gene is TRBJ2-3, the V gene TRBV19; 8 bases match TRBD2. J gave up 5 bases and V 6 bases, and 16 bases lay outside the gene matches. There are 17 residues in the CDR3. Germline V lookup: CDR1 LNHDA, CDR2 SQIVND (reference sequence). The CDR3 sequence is CASRENDPGGPGDTQYF. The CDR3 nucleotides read TGTGCCAGTAGAGAGAACGACCCGGGAGGGCCCGGAGATACGCAGTATTTT.

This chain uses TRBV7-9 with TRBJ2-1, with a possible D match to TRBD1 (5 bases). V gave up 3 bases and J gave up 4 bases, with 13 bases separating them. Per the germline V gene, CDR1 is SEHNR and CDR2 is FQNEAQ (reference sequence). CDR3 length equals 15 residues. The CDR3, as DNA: TGTGCCAGCAGCTTGCAGGGCCAACTTTACAATGAGCAGTTCTTC. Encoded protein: CASSLQGQLYNEQFF.

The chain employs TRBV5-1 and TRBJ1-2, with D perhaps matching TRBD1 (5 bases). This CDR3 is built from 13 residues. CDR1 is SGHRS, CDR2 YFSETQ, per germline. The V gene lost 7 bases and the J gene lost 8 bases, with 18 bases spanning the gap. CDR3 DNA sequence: TGCGCCAGCGGACCGGAGCAGGGATACGGCTACACCTTC. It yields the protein CASGPEQGYGYTF.

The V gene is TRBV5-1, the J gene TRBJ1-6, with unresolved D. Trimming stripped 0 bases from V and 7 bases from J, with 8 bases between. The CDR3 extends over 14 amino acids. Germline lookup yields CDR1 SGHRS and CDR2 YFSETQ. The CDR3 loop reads CASSLGPGNSPLHF. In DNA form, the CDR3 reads TGCGCCAGCAGCTTGGGGCCGGGGAATTCACCCCTCCACTTT.

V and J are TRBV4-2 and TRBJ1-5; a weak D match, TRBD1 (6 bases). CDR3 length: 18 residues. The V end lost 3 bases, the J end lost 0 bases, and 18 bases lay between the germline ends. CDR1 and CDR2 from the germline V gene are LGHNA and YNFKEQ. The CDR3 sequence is CASSQGTGQLNSNQPQHF. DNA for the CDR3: TGTGCCAGCAGCCAGGGAACAGGGCAGCTGAATAGCAATCAGCCCCAGCATTTT.

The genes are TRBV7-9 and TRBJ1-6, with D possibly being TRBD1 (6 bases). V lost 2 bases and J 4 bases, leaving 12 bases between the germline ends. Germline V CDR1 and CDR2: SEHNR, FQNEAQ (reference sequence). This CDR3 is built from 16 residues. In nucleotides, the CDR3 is TGTGCCAGCAGCTTATTGTTGACAGGTTATAATTCACCCCTCCACTTT. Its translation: CASSLLLTGYNSPLHF.

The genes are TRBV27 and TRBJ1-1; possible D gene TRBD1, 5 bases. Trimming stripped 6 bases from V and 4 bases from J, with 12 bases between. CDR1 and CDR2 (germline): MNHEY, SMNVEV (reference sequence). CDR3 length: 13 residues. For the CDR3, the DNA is TGTGCCAGCAGAGACAGCGGGAGCACTGAAGCTTTCTTT. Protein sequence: CASRDSGSTEAFF.